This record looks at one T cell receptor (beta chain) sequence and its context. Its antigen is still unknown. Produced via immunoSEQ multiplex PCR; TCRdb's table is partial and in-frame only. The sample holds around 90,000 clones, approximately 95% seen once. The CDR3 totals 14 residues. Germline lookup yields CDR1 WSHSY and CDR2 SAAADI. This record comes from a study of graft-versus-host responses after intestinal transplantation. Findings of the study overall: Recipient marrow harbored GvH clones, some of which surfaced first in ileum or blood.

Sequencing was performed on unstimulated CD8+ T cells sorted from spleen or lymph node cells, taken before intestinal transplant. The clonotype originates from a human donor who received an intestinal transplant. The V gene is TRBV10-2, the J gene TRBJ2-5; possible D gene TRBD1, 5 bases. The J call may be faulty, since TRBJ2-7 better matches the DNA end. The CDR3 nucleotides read TGCGCCAGCAGTGAGTCCCGCTGGGGCCACGAGCAGTACTTC. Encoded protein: CASSESRWGHEQYF.